This TCR beta chain was profiled in a study of blood T cells in healthy people across ages. Background on the study: When template switching was applied, about one barcoded beta molecule was captured per two T cells.

The CDR3 spans 14 residues. In germline, CDR1 is DFQATT, CDR2 SNEGSKA (reference sequence). This clonotype appeared a few times. The junction shows a germline mismatch at one end, possibly a read error. Next came a second PCR, run for about 7 to 12 cycles, which used a sample-barcoded 5' primer along with a J-beta primer mix. Via MiXCR, TCRdb re-called the 5' RACE reads, giving one row per CDR3 protein. The table shows about 780,000 distinct CDR3 sequences, with about 26% occurring only once. In addition, the sample was reused for a study of T cells of mothers and their children. This second study says: All donors were healthy and Caucasian; they were a few mothers and their six children. Overlap in related mother-child pairs always slightly exceeded unrelated pairs, never significantly.

The chain carries TRBV20-1 and TRBJ2-1; tentatively, D is TRBD1 or TRBD2 (5 bases each). Judging by the DNA end, TRBJ2-7 fits better; the J call may be wrong. This TCR was recovered from a boy aged 10-17 years in good health. The sequenced material came from blood. CDR3 loop: CSTREFREPYEQYF. Here the CDR3 DNA reads TGCAGTACTAGAGAGTTCAGGGAACCCTACGAGCAGTACTTC.